The rows below give T cell receptor beta chains drawn from one sample of a study of blood T cell repertoires in COVID-19. Assay used: immunoSEQ multiplex PCR; TCRdb lists only in-frame clones, some missing. Of about 200,000 clones listed, almost 85% were seen once; the top ten hold approximately 12%. Input material: peripheral blood. The receptors here all came from a middle-aged woman with acute or convalescent COVID-19. Both conserved end residues are part of each CDR3. D genes are given only for firm matches. Rows give clone size only sometimes, using once, few, many, or a class for an expanded clone.

D: NA
V: TRBV11-2
J: TRBJ2-5
size: NA
DNA: TGTGCCAGCAGCTCCTTGGTTAGGCGGGTGGCAGAGACCCAGTACTTC
CDR3: CASSSLVRRVAETQYF

D: NA
V: TRBV6-5
J: TRBJ1-2
size: NA
DNA: TGTGCCAGCAGTTACTCTATCGGAACAGGGAACTATGGCTACACCTTC
CDR3: CASSYSIGTGNYGYTF

D: NA
V: TRBV20-1
J: TRBJ2-3
size: NA
DNA: TGCAGTGCTAGTTTTCCGCGAGACTCGGTCGTTACGCAGTATTTT
CDR3: CSASFPRDSVVTQYF

D: NA
V: TRBV5-1
J: TRBJ2-5
size: NA
DNA: TGCGCCAGCAGCTTGGACGGGACCCAGTACTTC
CDR3: CASSLDGTQYF

D: TRBD2
V: TRBV11-2
J: TRBJ2-3
size: NA
DNA: TGTGCCAGCACCACCCTAGCGGGGGGCCTGGGTACGCAGTATTTT
CDR3: CASTTLAGGLGTQYF

D: NA
V: TRBV12-5
J: TRBJ1-6
size: few
DNA: TGTGCTAGTGGTACAGGGTTTGTTAGTTCACCCCTCCACTTT
CDR3: CASGTGFVSSPLHF

D: NA
V: TRBV11-2
J: TRBJ1-1
size: NA
DNA: TGTGCCAGCAGCTTAGTGGTGACAGGAGCCCGAGCTTTCTTT
CDR3: CASSLVVTGARAFF

D: TRBD1
V: TRBV3-1/TRBV3-2
J: TRBJ1-1
size: NA
DNA: TGTGCCAGCAGCCAGGGCAGGGGGACTGAAGCTTTCTTT
CDR3: CASSQGRGTEAFF

D: NA
V: TRBV9
J: TRBJ2-7
size: NA
DNA: TGTGCCAGCAGCCCAAAATTAGCCGGGACATTCTATGGGGACACCTACGAGCAGTACTTC
CDR3: CASSPKLAGTFYGDTYEQYF

D: TRBD1
V: TRBV10-3
J: TRBJ1-2
size: few
DNA: TGTGCCACCCCCAGGGACAGGGACCGTAACTATGGCTACACCTTC
CDR3: CATPRDRDRNYGYTF

D: TRBD1
V: TRBV18
J: TRBJ2-5
size: once
DNA: TGTGCCAGCTCCCGGATGGGACAGGGGGCGGAAGAGACCCAGTACTTC
CDR3: CASSRMGQGAEETQYF

D: NA
V: TRBV19
J: TRBJ2-7
size: NA
DNA: TGTGCCAGTAGTATTCGGGATACTCCAAAGTACTTC
CDR3: CASSIRDTPKYF

D: TRBD2
V: TRBV19
J: TRBJ2-1
size: NA
DNA: TGTGCCAGTAGTATACTAGCGGGATTCTCGGCAAGTGAGCAGTTCTTC
CDR3: CASSILAGFSASEQFF

D: TRBD1
V: TRBV7-2
J: TRBJ2-7
size: NA
DNA: TGTGCCAGCAGCCTACGGACAGGGGGCTACGAGCAGTACTTC
CDR3: CASSLRTGGYEQYF

D: NA
V: TRBV3-1/TRBV3-2
J: TRBJ1-1
size: NA
DNA: TGTGCCAGCAGAGGTAGGGGTCTGGTAACTGAAGCTTTCTTT
CDR3: CASRGRGLVTEAFF

D: NA
V: TRBV7-9
J: TRBJ2-3
size: NA
DNA: TGTGCCAGCAGCTTAACTAGCCGGAGCACAGATACGCAGTATTTT
CDR3: CASSLTSRSTDTQYF

D: TRBD1
V: TRBV4-2
J: TRBJ1-1
size: NA
DNA: TGTGCCAGCAGCCCATCTTGGACAGGGTTGGAAGCTTTCTTT
CDR3: CASSPSWTGLEAFF

D: NA
V: TRBV7-8
J: TRBJ1-5
size: NA
DNA: TGTGCCAGCAGCTTTCGGGGAAGCAATCAGCCCCAGCATTTT
CDR3: CASSFRGSNQPQHF

D: NA
V: TRBV12-3/TRBV12-4
J: TRBJ1-1
size: once
DNA: TGTGCCAGCAACCTAAGGGGCACTGAAGCTTTCTTT
CDR3: CASNLRGTEAFF

D: NA
V: TRBV7-2
J: TRBJ1-2
size: NA
DNA: TGTGCCAGCAGCTTAGGGCAACCTTCCTATGGCTACACCTTC
CDR3: CASSLGQPSYGYTF

D: TRBD2
V: TRBV4-1
J: TRBJ2-1
size: NA
DNA: TGCGCCAGCAGCCAGGTGGGACTAGCGGGAGGGTTGGATGAGCAGTTCTTC
CDR3: CASSQVGLAGGLDEQFF

D: NA
V: TRBV27
J: TRBJ1-3
size: few
DNA: TGTGCCGGAGAGACAGGCCGCTCTGGAAACACCATATATTTT
CDR3: CAGETGRSGNTIYF

D: NA
V: TRBV5-4
J: TRBJ2-2
size: NA
DNA: TGTGCCAGCAGAGCAGAAGTGGGGGAGGCCGGACCCGGGGAGCTGTTTTTT
CDR3: CASRAEVGEAGPGELFF

D: TRBD2
V: TRBV13
J: TRBJ2-1
size: NA
DNA: TGTGCCAGCAGCAACGCACTAGCGGGCCTAAACAATGAGCAGTTCTTC
CDR3: CASSNALAGLNNEQFF

D: TRBD1
V: TRBV19
J: TRBJ2-3
size: NA
DNA: TGTGCCAGTAGTCAGGGGGCAGGCACAGATACGCAGTATTTT
CDR3: CASSQGAGTDTQYF

D: TRBD2
V: TRBV6-6
J: TRBJ2-7
size: NA
DNA: TGTGCCAGCAGTGGGAGCGGGATATCAAACGAGCAGTACTTC
CDR3: CASSGSGISNEQYF

D: NA
V: TRBV15
J: TRBJ1-1
size: NA
DNA: TGTGCCACCAGCAGAGAAAAGGAACGGGACTCTCATGCTTTCTTT
CDR3: CATSREKERDSHAFF

D: TRBD2
V: TRBV6-6
J: TRBJ2-3
size: NA
DNA: TGTGCCAGCAGTTACTCGAGCGGGGTTGGCACAGATACGCAGTATTTT
CDR3: CASSYSSGVGTDTQYF

D: NA
V: TRBV28
J: TRBJ2-7
size: NA
DNA: TGTGCCAGCAGTTTAGGAGGATTCTACGAGCAGTACTTC
CDR3: CASSLGGFYEQYF

D: NA
V: TRBV5-1
J: TRBJ2-7
size: NA
DNA: TGCGCCAGCAGCTTGGGAGTAGACAGGCTCTACGAGCAGTACTTC
CDR3: CASSLGVDRLYEQYF

D: NA
V: TRBV6-6
J: TRBJ1-5
size: few
DNA: TGTGCCAGCAGTTACCTGGTCGCGACGGGTCAGCCCCAGCATTTT
CDR3: CASSYLVATGQPQHF

D: NA
V: TRBV10-2
J: TRBJ2-5
size: few
DNA: TGCGCCAGCAGTGAGTTAGACAGGTACCAAGAGACCCAGTACTTC
CDR3: CASSELDRYQETQYF

D: TRBD2
V: TRBV28
J: TRBJ2-2
size: NA
DNA: TGTGCCAGCAGTTCCCCCCGGACTAGCGGGAGAACCGGGGAGCTGTTTTTT
CDR3: CASSSPRTSGRTGELFF

D: NA
V: TRBV3-1/TRBV3-2
J: TRBJ2-7
size: NA
DNA: TGTGCCAGCAGCCAAGATAGGACAAGTTACGAGCAGTACTTC
CDR3: CASSQDRTSYEQYF

D: TRBD2
V: TRBV5-5
J: TRBJ2-1
size: NA
DNA: TGTGCCAGCAGCGTGACTAGCGGGAGGTTTGGGGGCAATGAGCAGTTCTTC
CDR3: CASSVTSGRFGGNEQFF

D: TRBD2
V: TRBV4-2
J: TRBJ2-7
size: NA
DNA: TGTGCCAGCAGCCAACCGACTAGCGGCTCCTACGAGCAGTACTTC
CDR3: CASSQPTSGSYEQYF

D: NA
V: TRBV29-1
J: TRBJ1-2
size: NA
DNA: TGCAGCGTTGAATACAGGAACTATGGCTACACCTTC
CDR3: CSVEYRNYGYTF

D: TRBD2
V: TRBV9
J: TRBJ2-1
size: NA
DNA: TGTGCCAGCAGCTTCCTAGCGGGAGGGTTAAATGAGCAGTTCTTC
CDR3: CASSFLAGGLNEQFF

D: TRBD2
V: TRBV7-9
J: TRBJ2-1
size: NA
DNA: TGTGCCAGCAGCTTAGCGGAGCGGGAGGGCTTCCACAATGAGCAGTTCTTC
CDR3: CASSLAEREGFHNEQFF

D: TRBD2
V: TRBV19
J: TRBJ2-5
size: NA
DNA: TGTGCCAGTAGTGTGACTAGCGGAAGCCCCCAAGAGACCCAGTACTTC
CDR3: CASSVTSGSPQETQYF